The text below deals with one T cell receptor (beta chain). Its antigen is not known. The data are from a study of CXCR3-negative and CXCR3-positive naive CD8 T cells. General study findings and limits: A higher hydrophobicity marked the TRB CDR3s of CXCR3-positive naive cells versus CXCR3-negative naive cells.

UMI-labeled TRB cDNA libraries were prepared by 5' RACE. Reanalyzing the 5' RACE reads, TCRdb keeps one entry per CDR3 protein, without DNA. This listing includes about 130,000 distinct CDR3 sequences. The specimen was naive CXCR3- CD8+ T cells from blood. Stated subset: CD45RO-CCR7+CD27+CD95- naive CD8+ T cells lacking CXCR3 (TNR3-). This receptor was obtained from a human donor in good health. Some clones in this sample may be carry-over from other donors' samples.

The chain's CDR3 is CASSITGTLAQPQHF. The gene calls are TRBV19 and TRBJ1-5; TCRdb outputs TRBD1, but without DNA this stays unchecked. The CDR3 length is 15 residues. Germline-derived CDR1 and CDR2 are LNHDA and SQIVND (reference sequence). Using reference TRBV19 and TRBJ1-5 for the parts outside the CDR3, the full variable domain is DGGITQSPKYLFRKEGQNVTLSCEQNLNHDAMYWYRQDPGQGLRLIYYSQIVNDFQKGDIAEGYSVSREKKESFPLTVTSAQKNPTAFYLCASSITGTLAQPQHFGDGTRLSIL.